These 22 T cell receptor beta chains came from one sample sequenced in a study of chemoradiotherapy in HPV16-positive cancers. Libraries were prepared by immunoSEQ multiplex PCR; TCRdb keeps only in-frame clonotypes and omits some of them. The sample records under 15,000 clones, approximately 80% being singletons. This material was collected from a patient who underwent chemoradiotherapy. Receptor source: a human donor with HPV-associated anogenital cancer.

The chain links TRBV27 to TRBJ2-3; D is perhaps TRBD2 (7 bases). CDR1 and CDR2 (germline): MNHEY, SMNVEV (reference sequence). Trimming took off 2 bases at V and 4 bases at J, with 19 bases between the two ends. The CDR3 spans 17 residues. The CDR3 DNA is TGTGCCAGCAGTTTAAGGATAGGGGGGGGCCGCCCAGATACGCAGTATTTT. Translated: CASSLRIGGGRPDTQYF.

This clone has just a few counts. The chain has TRBV6-5 and TRBJ1-2, with TRBD1 identical over 7 bases. This CDR3 has 12 residues. V shed 9 bases and J 9 bases; nucleotides not matched to a gene: 10. Per germline, CDR1 MNHEY and CDR2 SVGAGI. The CDR3 bases are TGTGCCAGTGGGCCGGAGACAGGGCGCTACACCTTC. It encodes CASGPETGRYTF.

The gene calls are TRBV5-4 and TRBJ1-2; 7 bases are shared with TRBD1. Germline V gene data show CDR1 as SGHNT and CDR2 as YYREEE (reference sequence). The length of the CDR3 is 15 residues. J was trimmed by 3 bases and V by 3 bases; bases with no gene match: 8. CDR3 coding DNA: TGTGCCAGCAGCTCGAGGGGGGACAGCCACTATGGCTACACCTTC. Amino acid sequence: CASSSRGDSHYGYTF. The entire variable domain, with the rest obtained from reference TRBV5-4 and TRBJ1-2, is as follows: ETGVTQSPTHLIKTRGQQVTLRCSSQSGHNTVSWYQQALGQGPQFIFQYYREEENGRGNFPPRFSGLQFPNYSSELNVNALELDDSALYLCASSSRGDSHYGYTFGSGTRLTVV.

The chain recombines TRBV15 with TRBJ2-2, with 10 bases matching TRBD2. The CDR3 runs 18 residues. The V gene end was trimmed by 6 bases and the J gene end by 2 bases; junction bases not matched to a gene: 12. The V gene's germline CDR1 is LNHNV and CDR2 YYDKDF (reference sequence). CDR3 nucleotides: TGTGCCACCAGGGGGGGAAGGCTAGCGGGGGCCAACACCGGGGAGCTGTTTTTT. Its protein product is CATRGGRLAGANTGELFF.

The chain couples TRBV7-2 to TRBJ1-1, with unresolved D. CDR1 is SGHTA and CDR2 is FQGNSA in the germline V gene. This CDR3 contains 13 residues. Trimming left V 1 base short and J 2 bases short, with 5 bases between. CDR3 protein: CASSLVGNTEAFF. The CDR3 region has the DNA TGTGCCAGCAGCTTAGTAGGAAACACTGAAGCTTTCTTT. Looking up the rest from reference TRBV7-2 and TRBJ1-1 gives the full variable domain: GAGVSQSPSNKVTEKGKDVELRCDPISGHTALYWYRQSLGQGLEFLIYFQGNSAPDKSGLPSDRFSAERTGGSVSTLTIQRTQQEDSAVYLCASSLVGNTEAFFGQGTRLTVV.

This chain connects TRBV7-2 to TRBJ2-7; D is ambiguous. Germline V CDR1 and CDR2: SGHTA, FQGNSA. The CDR3 has 14 residues. Deletions cut 2 bases from V and 3 bases from J, with 11 bases between. The CDR3 DNA reads TGTGCCAGCAGCTTAAGCGAAGTGAGCTACGAGCAGTACTTC. Protein product: CASSLSEVSYEQYF. Using reference TRBV7-2 and TRBJ2-7 for the parts outside the CDR3, the full variable domain is GAGVSQSPSNKVTEKGKDVELRCDPISGHTALYWYRQSLGQGLEFLIYFQGNSAPDKSGLPSDRFSAERTGGSVSTLTIQRTQQEDSAVYLCASSLSEVSYEQYFGPGTRLTVT.

The V and J genes are TRBV5-1 and TRBJ2-1, with 13 positions matching TRBD2. J was trimmed by 4 bases and V by 0 bases; bases with no gene match: 4. Germline assignment: CDR1 SGHRS and CDR2 YFSETQ. This CDR3 spans 17 amino acids. In nucleotides, the CDR3 is TGCGCCAGCAGCTTGGGTGGGACTAGCGGGGAATACAATGAGCAGTTCTTC. Translated: CASSLGGTSGEYNEQFF. The complete variable domain, with remaining parts taken from reference TRBV5-1 and TRBJ2-1, reads KAGVTQTPRYLIKTRGQQVTLSCSPISGHRSVSWYQQTPGQGLQFLFEYFSETQRNKGNFPGRFSGRQFSNSRSEMNVSTLELGDSALYLCASSLGGTSGEYNEQFFGPGTRLTVL.

This clone occurred once. The rearrangement links TRBV6-5 to TRBJ1-1; no definite D call. The CDR3 consists of 15 residues. Trimming took off 4 bases at V and 4 bases at J, with 16 bases between the two ends. From germline, CDR1 is MNHEY and CDR2 SVGAGI. The DNA of the CDR3 is TGTGCCAGCAGTTTGTTCCGGGTGGGTATCACTGAAGCTTTCTTT. This encodes CASSLFRVGITEAFF.

The rearrangement joins TRBV28 to TRBJ1-4, with a weak D call TRBD1 (6 bases). CDR3 length: 15 residues. Trimming removed 2 bases from V and 6 bases from J, with 13 bases in between. Germline loops: CDR1 MDHEN, CDR2 SYDVKM. The CDR3: CASSLPGHAYEKLFF. CDR3 bases: TGTGCCAGCAGTTTACCGGGACACGCTTATGAAAAACTGTTTTTT. The variable domain in full, completed from reference TRBV28 and TRBJ1-4, reads DVKVTQSSRYLVKRTGEKVFLECVQDMDHENMFWYRQDPGLGLRLIYFSYDVKMKEKGDIPEGYSVSREKKERFSLILESASTNQTSMYLCASSLPGHAYEKLFFGSGTQLSVL.

This clone was seen only a few times. The chain combines TRBV9 with TRBJ1-6, with D possibly being TRBD1 (6 bases). This CDR3 region has 16 residues. The V and J ends lost 5 bases and 7 bases respectively, with 19 bases between them. Germline V gives CDR1 SGDLS, CDR2 YYNGEE. CDR3 nucleotides: TGTGCCAGCAGTCCTTGGGGGCCAAACTCAAATTCACCCCTCCACTTT. Its protein product is CASSPWGPNSNSPLHF.

About this clone: At one of its ends the junction is not consistent with the germline gene, which may arise from a read error. As DNA, the CDR3 is TGCGCCAGCACCCCAGCACTAAGCTCCAGGGGCCTCACCTTT. Its protein is CASTPALSSRGLTF. This chain links TRBV4-3 with TRBJ1-1; a possible D gene is TRBD1 (6 bases). This CDR3 has 14 residues. The germline V gene encodes CDR1 LGHNA and CDR2 YSLEER.

Written as DNA, the CDR3 is TGCGCCAGCAGCCAAGATCCTTCGGGGCTCGGTCTTAGAAACATTCAGTACTTC. Its translation: CASSQDPSGLGLRNIQYF. The chain uses TRBV4-3 and TRBJ2-4; D assignment may be TRBD1 or TRBD2 (5 bases each). V lost 0 bases and J lost 6, with 21 bases in between. Per germline, CDR1 LGHNA and CDR2 YSLEER. The CDR3 extends over 18 amino acids.

The chain employs TRBV9 and TRBJ2-3; 12 bases match TRBD2. CDR3 size: 16 residues. Trimming at V came to 2 bases and at J to 6 bases, leaving 7 bases not matched to a gene. Germline values: CDR1 SGDLS, CDR2 YYNGEE. CDR3 nucleotide sequence: TGTGCCAGCAGCGTCCTACAAGGACTAGCGGGGGATACGCAGTATTTT. Translation: CASSVLQGLAGDTQYF.

J is TRBJ2-6 and V is TRBV7-8; weak D call: TRBD2 (5 bases). Germline assignment: CDR1 SGHVS and CDR2 FQNEAQ. V lost 1 base, J lost 3 bases, and 19 bases lay in between. The CDR3 sequence is 19 residues long. The CDR3 DNA is TGTGCCAGCAGCTTAGGGGTCGGGGTGGCCACTGGTGGGGCCAACGTCCTGACTTTC. Translated: CASSLGVGVATGGANVLTF.

The gene calls are TRBV7-8 and TRBJ2-4; D ambiguous. Trimming left V 11 bases short and J 0 bases short, with 11 bases between. CDR3 size: 13 residues. CDR1 is SGHVS, CDR2 FQNEAQ, per germline. This chain's CDR3 is CAVEELAKNIQYF. The CDR3 DNA sequence: TGTGCCGTCGAGGAGCTAGCCAAAAACATTCAGTACTTC.

The chain recombines TRBV7-3 with TRBJ2-5; D remains unclear. V lost 2 bases and J 2 bases, leaving 6 bases between the germline ends. Germline V lookup: CDR1 SGHTA, CDR2 FQGTGA. The CDR3 is 13 residues long. CDR3 nucleotide sequence: TGTGCCAGCAGCTTAGGGCTTCAAGAGACCCAGTACTTC. Translation gives CASSLGLQETQYF.

The chain recombines TRBV19 with TRBJ1-1; D ambiguous. V was trimmed by 1 base and J by 3 bases, leaving 9 bases between them. Per germline, CDR1 LNHDA and CDR2 SQIVND (reference sequence). The CDR3 covers 14 residues. The CDR3 here is CASSIGPVDTEAFF. The CDR3 DNA reads as TGTGCCAGTAGTATAGGACCGGTGGACACTGAAGCTTTCTTT.

The chain links TRBV5-4 to TRBJ1-1; the D gene is possibly TRBD1 (6 bases). The germline gives CDR1 SGHNT, CDR2 YYREEE (reference sequence). Deletions cut 4 bases from V and 3 bases from J, with 16 bases between. This CDR3 has 15 residues. The CDR3 DNA is TGTGCCAGCAGCCTAACACAGGGATTTTACACTGAAGCTTTCTTT. Translation gives CASSLTQGFYTEAFF.

The genes are TRBV7-2 and TRBJ2-7; the match to TRBD1 covers 7 bases. V gave up 5 bases and J gave up 1 base; unmatched junction bases: 11. The CDR3 length is 16 residues. Germline CDR1 reads SGHTA; CDR2 reads FQGNSA. DNA of the CDR3: TGTGCCAGCAGCACCTCCTCGGACAGGCCGTCCTACGAGCAGTACTTC. Residues: CASSTSSDRPSYEQYF.

The rearrangement joins TRBV7-8 to TRBJ2-5, with 15 bases fitting TRBD2. CDR1 SGHVS and CDR2 FQNEAQ come from the germline V gene. This CDR3 is 17 amino acids long. V gave up 5 bases and J gave up 4 bases; unmatched junction bases: 8. The CDR3 DNA sequence: TGTGCCAGCAGCCTCTGGACTAGCGGGGGGGCCGGAGAGACCCAGTACTTC. Residues: CASSLWTSGGAGETQYF. The full variable domain, its missing parts supplied by reference TRBV7-8 and TRBJ2-5, is GAGVSQSPRYKVAKRGQDVALRCDPISGHVSLFWYQQALGQGPEFLTYFQNEAQLDKSGLPSDRFFAERPEGSVSTLKIQRTQQEDSAVYLCASSLWTSGGAGETQYFGPGTRLLVL.

The rearrangement uses TRBV5-4 and TRBJ2-2; the D is unclear. The germline V gene has CDR1 SGHNT and CDR2 YYREEE (reference sequence). The CDR3 is made up of 13 amino acids. V was cut by 0 bases and J by 11 bases, with 11 bases left in between. The CDR3 reads CASSLDRTRELFF. As DNA, the CDR3 is TGTGCCAGCAGCTTGGACCGGACGAGAGAGCTGTTTTTT.

The chain is built from TRBV30 and TRBJ1-6, with 10 nucleotides matching TRBD1. The CDR3 spans 14 residues. Germline-derived CDR1 and CDR2 are GTSNPN and SVGIG (reference sequence). J gave up 10 bases and V 0 bases, and 3 bases lay outside the gene matches. In DNA, the CDR3 is TGTGCCTGGAGTGTCCCGGGACAGGGGTCACCCCTCCACTTT. Its protein is CAWSVPGQGSPLHF.